The sequence of this TCR beta chain was determined in a study of blood T cell repertoires in COVID-19 (TCRdb year 2020). In terms of the full investigation: The collaborator samples originated in the United States, Italy and Spain and spanned the acute and convalescent phases of COVID-19. The material from the prospective study consisted of cDNA or gDNA derived from T cells, B-cell-depleted T cells, or PBMCs. The dataset comprised deeply sampled blood TCRbeta repertoires from subjects exposed to, actively infected with, or recovered from COVID-19. A freely available public database, intended as a resource for researchers studying the immune response to SARS-CoV-2, is where the repertoires were released. Samples came from the ongoing ImmuneRACE study (first 160 participants) plus 1,254 subjects from 6 global collaborators. The sample metadata nearly always contained a de-identified subject ID, COVID-19 status, age in years and sex. Where HLA class I and class II types were available, the types were taken from metadata supplied by the sample provider, not from assay-based typing. What the work shows at the level of the full study, not this receptor alone: The quantity of clinical and demographic metadata differed by source and by participant and was supplied without curation.

TCRbeta CDR3 regions were amplified from genomic DNA using the immunoSEQ Assay, a bias-controlled multiplex PCR. The authors processed their data as follows. The number of nucleated cells in each sample was estimated from the amplification of reference gene primers within the assay. Sequence reads were collapsed and filtered to measure the absolute abundance of every unique TCRbeta CDR3 rearrangement. For each sample, productive Simpson clonality was calculated as the square root of Simpson's diversity index over productive rearrangements. TCRdb's version of the immuneACCESS table is confined to in-frame rearrangements and falls short of the full clone set. An unresolved V gene accounts for under half of the shortfall where checked; the remainder is of unknown origin. V, J and clone size are those of that table, while D and trimming were read from the DNA. Present in this sample are fewer than 400,000 clones, 80% to 95% of which were seen just once. Jointly, the top ten make up roughly 20% of the sample.

A word on this clone: The antigen it binds to is not known. One base away there is no much larger clone; base qualities are not given. At the DNA level, this CDR3 is encoded by other sequences in the same sample as well.

Enrolling through a virtual design, the prospective study's participants ranged in age from roughly 18 to 95 years and lived across about two dozen United States geographic areas. To assign participants to cohorts, the prospective study relied on clinical history that participants themselves reported in a screening survey and a study questionnaire. Recovered participants in ImmuneRACE Cohort 3 were defined by two consecutive negative NP/OP PCR tests, clearance by a healthcare professional, or resolution of symptoms. Mobile phlebotomists in the prospective study collected whole blood, serum and a nasopharyngeal or oropharyngeal swab from every participant. Additional blood draws and questionnaires over an approximately two-month period could optionally be provided by prospective study participants. Before DNA extraction, blood samples from the prospective study were shipped at room temperature or frozen.

The specimen sequenced was PBMCs or T cells enriched from blood (not recorded which). This TCR came from a woman between 25 and 40 years old who had recovered from COVID-19.

The DNA reads TGTGCCAGCAGCTTAGGAGGCAACTATGGCTACACCTTC. Translated, this gives CASSLGGNYGYTF. The sequence joins TRBV7-2 to TRBJ1-2; no D gene is confidently identified. The CDR3 numbers 13 residues from cysteine through phenylalanine. The retained sequence is limited to the CDR3, 39 bases, with the frame set at the first base. Taken from the germline V gene, the CDR1 and CDR2 loops are SGHTA and FQGNSA. The V and J ends are trimmed by 1 base and 2 bases, leaving 5 bases between them.